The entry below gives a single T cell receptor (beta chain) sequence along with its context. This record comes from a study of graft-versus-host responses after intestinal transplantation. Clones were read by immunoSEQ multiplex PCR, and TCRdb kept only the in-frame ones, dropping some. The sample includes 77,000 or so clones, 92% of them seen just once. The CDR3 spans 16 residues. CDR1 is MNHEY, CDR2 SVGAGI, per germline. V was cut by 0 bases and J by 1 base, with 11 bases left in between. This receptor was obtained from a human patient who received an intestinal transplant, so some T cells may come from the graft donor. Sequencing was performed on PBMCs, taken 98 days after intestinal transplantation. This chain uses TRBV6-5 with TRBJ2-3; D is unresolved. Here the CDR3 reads CASSYSMELGTDTQYF. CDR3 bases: TGTGCCAGCAGTTACTCGATGGAGTTAGGCACAGATACGCAGTATTTT.